This T cell receptor beta chain originates from a study of blood T cell repertoires in COVID-19. Looking at the study overall: Sites across the United States, Italy and Spain contributed samples from acute and convalescent COVID-19. T cells, B-cell-depleted T cells, or PBMCs supplied cDNA or gDNA.

V trimming: 5 bases; J trimming: 7 bases; junction bases outside the gene matches: 10. Germline V gene lookup returns CDR1 LNHNV and CDR2 YYDKDF (reference sequence). This CDR3 contains 16 residues. How the authors handled the data: Cell counts per sample came from amplifying reference gene primers. Method: immunoSEQ multiplex PCR; TCRdb's copy keeps in-frame clones and lacks some. V and J calls and clone size are given by that table; D and trimming were obtained from the DNA. This sample carries more than 110,000 clones, roughly 85% of them seen once, and the ten largest clones take about 3.2%. Sequenced sample: peripheral blood. The sequence was obtained from a man aged 50-60 years with acute or convalescent COVID-19. The genes are TRBV15 and TRBJ2-2; 10 positions match TRBD1. In DNA form, the CDR3 reads TGTGCCACCAGCGGACCGGACAGGGGGTTATTCGGGGAGCTGTTTTTT. This sequence encodes CATSGPDRGLFGELFF.